Reported below is one T cell receptor (beta chain). Its target is not known. Other DNA sequences within the sample encode an identical CDR3. This CDR3 contains 13 residues. V shed 6 bases and J shed 2 bases, with 11 bases lying between them. Germline lookup yields CDR1 MNHEY and CDR2 SMNVEV (reference sequence). Execution of the assay was at deep level. Repertoires were generated with immunoSEQ multiplex PCR, while TCRdb's copy carries only in-frame clones and drops some. The repertoire holds about 2.2 million clones, with about 94% as singletons. These data come from a study of shared clonotypes between healthy human individuals. Study context: Sampling drew on donors who were a couple of women and three men aged 18 to 49.

CD8 cells classed as naive were CD45RO-negative and positively selected for CCR7, excluding terminally differentiated effector memory CD45RA+ cells. Donors had no recently reported acute infections or vaccinations and were HIV-negative. Overall study results and limits: Enrolling few donors narrowed the genetic and exposure-history diversity that was represented.

Sequenced material: naive CD8+ T cells from PBMCs. The receptor comes from a man aged 18 to 29 in good health. Some clones in this sample may be carry-over from other donors' samples. The chain carries TRBV27 and TRBJ2-7; D remains ambiguous. The CDR3 protein is CASSLGATYEQYF. CDR3 bases: TGTGCCAGCAGCTTGGGCGCGACCTACGAGCAGTACTTC.